These T cell receptor beta chains were read from a single sample in a study of blood T cell repertoires in COVID-19. Sequencing used immunoSEQ multiplex PCR; TCRdb keeps in-frame clones, though not all of them. The sample lists 310,000 or so clones; approximately 84% were seen once. The specimen was peripheral blood. The receptors stem from a woman between 25 and 40 years old who had recovered from COVID-19. Both conserved end residues are part of each CDR3. The D gene is left open where the match is weak. Where a row states a size, it is once, few, many or the class of an expanded clone; other rows omit it.

clone_size	d_call	v_call	j_call	cdr3_aa	cdr3_nt
-	TRBD1	TRBV5-5	TRBJ1-2	CASSLVGGQGAYGYTF	TGTGCCAGCAGCTTGGTCGGTGGACAGGGGGCATATGGCTACACCTTC
-	-	TRBV28	TRBJ2-2	CASSLGDTRAGELFF	TGTGCCAGCAGTTTAGGGGACACAAGGGCCGGGGAGCTGTTTTTT
-	-	TRBV29-1	TRBJ2-1	CSAEGRHNEQFF	TGCAGCGCTGAGGGGCGCCACAATGAGCAGTTCTTC
-	TRBD2	TRBV28	TRBJ2-5	CASMKAGGVETQYF	TGTGCCAGCATGAAAGCGGGAGGGGTGGAGACCCAGTACTTC
-	TRBD2	TRBV19	TRBJ2-1	CASSMVPSGGYEQFF	TGTGCCAGTAGTATGGTCCCTAGCGGGGGTTATGAGCAGTTCTTC
-	TRBD1	TRBV6-5	TRBJ1-5	CATNRGSSNQPQHF	TGTGCCACAAACAGGGGTTCTAGCAATCAGCCCCAGCATTTT
once	TRBD2	TRBV7-3	TRBJ2-3	CASRLAGGTDTQYF	TGTGCCAGCAGGTTAGCGGGGGGCACAGATACGCAGTATTTT
-	-	TRBV21-1	TRBJ2-7	CAAGTGGYEQYF	TGTGCCGCCGGGACAGGGGGCTACGAGCAGTACTTC
-	TRBD2	TRBV5-1	TRBJ2-3	CASSLGATSGSTDTQYF	TGCGCCAGCAGCTTGGGGGCGACTAGCGGGAGCACAGATACGCAGTATTTT
once	TRBD2	TRBV10-3	TRBJ2-1	CAISDPSGSGNEQFF	TGTGCCATCAGTGACCCTAGCGGGAGTGGCAATGAGCAGTTCTTC
-	-	TRBV5-5	TRBJ2-7	CASSLGNYEQYF	TGTGCCAGCAGCTTGGGTAACTACGAGCAGTACTTC
-	TRBD1	TRBV4-3	TRBJ2-7	CASSLTLPGQDSYEQYF	TGCGCCAGCAGCCTCACCCTGCCGGGACAGGACTCCTACGAGCAGTACTTC
-	-	TRBV24-1	TRBJ1-1	CATRDASSEKAFF	TGTGCCACCAGGGATGCCTCCTCCGAGAAAGCTTTCTTT
once	-	TRBV9	TRBJ2-1	CASSVTDLRGGLNEQFF	TGTGCCAGCAGCGTCACCGACCTCAGGGGCGGTCTCAATGAGCAGTTCTTC
-	-	TRBV6-5	TRBJ2-5	CASTQAETQYF	TGTGCCAGCACACAGGCAGAGACCCAGTACTTC
-	-	TRBV7-9	TRBJ1-4	CASSLSRGRVEKLFF	TGTGCCAGCAGCTTAAGCCGCGGGAGGGTTGAAAAACTGTTTTTT
once	-	TRBV19	TRBJ2-5	CASSINAGRPQETQYF	TGTGCCAGTAGCATTAATGCGGGCAGACCCCAAGAGACCCAGTACTTC
-	-	TRBV5-1	TRBJ2-3	CASQRDRGGFSTQYF	TGCGCCAGCCAACGGGACCGCGGAGGGTTTAGTACGCAGTATTTT
few	-	TRBV6-1	TRBJ1-1	CASSEGGWRTEAFF	TGTGCCAGCAGTGAAGGGGGCTGGCGGACTGAAGCTTTCTTT
-	-	TRBV1	TRBJ2-7	CTSSQDGSDGGAHEQYF	TGCACCAGCAGCCAAGACGGGAGTGATGGGGGAGCCCACGAGCAGTACTTC
-	TRBD1	TRBV19	TRBJ1-2	CATDGRDRGSVGYTF	TGTGCCACCGACGGACGGGACAGGGGAAGTGTTGGCTACACCTTC
once	-	TRBV5-1	TRBJ1-2	CASSLDPGDYGYTF	TGCGCCAGCAGCTTGGATCCGGGGGACTATGGCTACACCTTC
-	-	TRBV10-1	TRBJ2-1	CASSDSGWANEQFF	TGCGCCAGCAGTGACTCAGGTTGGGCGAATGAGCAGTTCTTC
-	-	TRBV12-3/TRBV12-4	TRBJ2-5	CASSQDKSETQYF	TGTGCCAGCAGTCAGGACAAATCCGAGACCCAGTACTTC
-	-	TRBV11-2	TRBJ1-2	CASSSLVVHLNYGYTF	TGTGCCAGCAGCTCCTTGGTCGTGCACCTAAACTATGGCTACACCTTC
-	TRBD2	TRBV6-1	TRBJ2-5	CASSGLAGAPKGAQYF	TGTGCCAGCAGTGGGCTAGCGGGGGCGCCCAAGGGGGCCCAGTACTTC
-	-	TRBV19	TRBJ2-3	CASSGSSTDTQYF	TGTGCGTCTAGTGGGTCTAGCACAGATACGCAGTATTTT
-	TRBD2	TRBV7-6	TRBJ2-1	CASSTSLAENYNEQFF	TGTGCCAGCAGCACCAGCCTAGCGGAGAACTACAATGAGCAGTTCTTC
-	TRBD2	TRBV4-2	TRBJ2-3	CASSQVSGGSISSTDTQYF	TGTGCCAGCAGCCAAGTGAGCGGGGGTTCTATATCTAGCACAGATACGCAGTATTTT
-	TRBD1	TRBV6-6	TRBJ1-1	CASSYHTGGNTEAFF	TGTGCCAGCAGTTACCATACAGGGGGGAACACTGAAGCTTTCTTT
-	-	TRBV12-5	TRBJ1-1	CASGSSGGIAEAFF	TGTGCTAGTGGTTCCTCCGGGGGAATCGCAGAAGCTTTCTTT
few	TRBD1	TRBV18	TRBJ1-1	CASSPTGGNTEAFF	TGTGCCAGCTCACCGACAGGGGGTAACACTGAAGCTTTCTTT
-	-	TRBV5-1	TRBJ1-1	CASGSGSPIVFAEAFF	TGCGCCAGCGGATCCGGGTCACCGATCGTTTTCGCTGAAGCTTTCTTT
-	-	TRBV19	TRBJ2-5	CASSVSIRETQYF	TGTGCCAGTAGCGTGAGCATCCGCGAGACCCAGTACTTC
-	-	TRBV10-1	TRBJ1-2	CASSESPLLGYTF	TGCGCCAGCAGTGAAAGTCCGCTACTAGGCTACACCTTC
-	-	TRBV28	TRBJ1-5	CASSSLRGNQPQHF	TGTGCCAGCAGTTCCCTCAGGGGCAATCAGCCCCAGCATTTT
-	-	TRBV10-1	TRBJ1-6	CASSDDSTPLHF	TGCGCCAGCAGTGACGACAGTACACCCCTCCACTTT
-	-	TRBV7-2	TRBJ1-1	CASSRLRDTLEAFF	TGTGCCAGCAGCCGCCTCCGGGACACTCTTGAAGCTTTCTTT
-	-	TRBV12-3/TRBV12-4	TRBJ1-1	CASSGGGGTEAFF	TGTGCCAGCAGTGGGGGCGGGGGCACTGAAGCTTTCTTT
-	-	TRBV6-2/TRBV6-3	TRBJ2-7	CASSSRGGNEQYF	TGTGCCAGCAGCTCACGCGGGGGCAACGAGCAGTACTTC
-	TRBD1	TRBV19	TRBJ1-1	CASSSVLGQLNTEAFF	TGTGCCAGTAGTTCCGTTCTGGGACAGTTGAACACTGAAGCTTTCTTT
-	TRBD1	TRBV11-2	TRBJ2-3	CASSWTGGVDTQYF	TGTGCCAGCAGCTGGACAGGGGGGGTTGATACGCAGTATTTT
-	-	TRBV7-9	TRBJ2-1	CASSLVGSGDNEQFF	TGTGCCAGCAGCTTAGTAGGGTCGGGAGACAATGAGCAGTTCTTC
-	TRBD1	TRBV28	TRBJ1-5	CASSTGTGKQPQHF	TGTGCCAGCAGTACAGGGACAGGTAAACAGCCCCAGCATTTT
-	TRBD2	TRBV19	TRBJ2-2	CASTGRERVTGELFF	TGTGCCAGTACCGGGCGGGAGCGGGTAACCGGGGAACTGTTTTTT
-	TRBD2	TRBV11-3	TRBJ2-3	CASSPGLAGGQTDTQYF	TGTGCCAGCAGCCCCGGTCTAGCGGGAGGGCAGACAGATACGCAGTATTTT
-	TRBD2	TRBV4-1	TRBJ2-3	CASSQVRRESGDTQYF	TGCGCCAGCAGCCAAGTTCGGCGGGAGAGCGGAGATACGCAGTATTTT
-	TRBD1	TRBV5-6	TRBJ1-1	CASSPGTGDHLNEAFF	TGTGCCAGCAGCCCCGGGACAGGGGACCATCTTAATGAAGCTTTCTTT
-	TRBD1	TRBV7-2	TRBJ1-1	CASSEQTGLNTEAFF	TGTGCCAGCAGCGAGCAGACAGGGTTGAACACTGAAGCTTTCTTT
-	-	TRBV30	TRBJ2-3	CAWSTTGDTQYF	TGTGCCTGGAGTACGACAGGAGATACGCAGTATTTT
-	TRBD2	TRBV11-2	TRBJ2-1	CASSLDPLARVANNEQFF	TGTGCCAGCAGCTTAGATCCACTAGCGCGTGTAGCCAACAATGAGCAGTTCTTC
-	TRBD1	TRBV29-1	TRBJ1-1	CSARTGDTEAFF	TGCAGCGCCCGGACAGGCGACACTGAAGCTTTCTTT
-	-	TRBV4-1	TRBJ1-5	CASSQGRGTGQPQHF	TGCGCCAGCAGCCAGGGAAGGGGCACAGGTCAGCCCCAGCATTTT